These 24 T cell receptor beta chains came from one sample sequenced in a study of blood T cell repertoires in COVID-19. Sequencing used immunoSEQ multiplex PCR; TCRdb keeps in-frame clones, though not all of them. This table holds about 58,000 clones, about nine tenths found once. Sequenced material: peripheral blood. Every receptor here comes from a man aged 55 to 70 with acute or convalescent COVID-19.

In DNA form, the CDR3 reads TGTGCCTGGAGTGTAGGGACTAGCGTCCACGAGCAGTACTTC. Translation gives CAWSVGTSVHEQYF. The chain couples TRBV30 to TRBJ2-7, with 10 positions matching TRBD2. Germline V gene data show CDR1 as GTSNPN and CDR2 as SVGIG (reference sequence). Trimming at V came to 0 bases and at J to 5 bases, leaving 4 bases not matched to a gene. CDR3 size: 14 residues.

This chain uses TRBV7-9 with TRBJ1-5; 7 bases are shared with TRBD1. The CDR3 consists of 13 residues. Looked up from germline, CDR1 is SEHNR and CDR2 is FQNEAQ (reference sequence). The V segment lost 3 bases and the J segment 6 bases; nucleotides outside the gene matches: 2. As DNA, the CDR3 is TGTGCCAGCAGCTTGACAGGGTTTCAGCCCCAGCATTTT. Translating it yields CASSLTGFQPQHF.

This chain connects TRBV12-5 to TRBJ2-1; 7 nucleotides line up with TRBD2. The CDR3 length is 13 residues. CDR1 LGHNT and CDR2 FRNRAP come from the germline V gene. Trimming at V came to 2 bases and at J to 6 bases, leaving 1 base not matched to a gene. CDR3 DNA: TGTGCTAGTGGTTTGCGCGGGAGCAATGAGCAGTTCTTC. Its protein is CASGLRGSNEQFF.

This chain joins TRBV5-1 and TRBJ2-5; 7 bases agree with TRBD2. The CDR3 totals 17 residues. The J segment lost 9 bases and the V segment lost 3 bases, leaving 20 bases of the junction unmatched. In germline, CDR1 is SGHRS, CDR2 YFSETQ. The CDR3 region has the DNA TGCGCCAGCAGCTCCCCGGGACTACCTGCGGTCAATGGGGCCCAGTACTTC. It translates to CASSSPGLPAVNGAQYF.

With respect to this clone: At one of its ends the junction is not consistent with the germline gene, which may arise from a read error. The chain is built from TRBV6-1 and TRBJ1-5; the D is unclear. Germline loops: CDR1 MNHNS, CDR2 SASEGT. The CDR3 is made up of 14 amino acids. CDR3 protein: CASIEGSGNQPQHF. The CDR3 DNA is TGTGCCAGCATTGAAGGAAGCGGCAATCAGCCCCAGCATTTT.

The CDR3 reads CASSRRGSGANEQFF. The DNA of the CDR3 is TGTGCCAGCTCACGTCGAGGCTCAGGGGCCAATGAGCAGTTCTTC. The chain joins TRBV18 to TRBJ2-1, with D perhaps matching TRBD1 (6 bases). CDR3 size: 15 residues. Trimming took 4 bases from V and 6 from J, leaving 16 bases between them. The germline V gene has CDR1 KGHSH and CDR2 LQKENI.

The chain uses TRBV4-1 and TRBJ2-3; 11 bases agree with TRBD2. J lost 1 base, V lost 4 bases, and 4 bases had no gene match. The CDR3 sequence is 16 residues long. Germline CDR1 is MGHRA and CDR2 is YSYEKL. In nucleotides, the CDR3 is TGCGCCAGCAGCCTAGCGGGAGGGCCGGGCACAGATACGCAGTATTTT. Translated, it gives CASSLAGGPGTDTQYF.

The V gene is TRBV9, the J gene TRBJ1-6; a possible D gene is TRBD1 (5 bases). The CDR3 contains 14 residues. Trimming stripped 0 bases from V and 6 bases from J, with 7 bases between. The germline gives CDR1 SGDLS, CDR2 YYNGEE. In nucleotides, the CDR3 is TGTGCCAGCAGCGTAGCGACAGTTAATTCACCCCTCCACTTT. This translates into CASSVATVNSPLHF.

This sequence joins TRBV5-4 and TRBJ2-5, with 8 bases aligning to TRBD2. V lost 1 base, J lost 1 base, and 6 bases stayed unmatched. Per germline, CDR1 SGHNT and CDR2 YYREEE (reference sequence). This CDR3 comprises 16 residues. CDR3 sequence reads: CASSLSAGGFQETQYF. For the CDR3, the DNA is TGTGCCAGCAGCTTGTCCGCGGGAGGTTTCCAAGAGACCCAGTACTTC.

This clone has just one count. The chain recombines TRBV12-5 with TRBJ1-5; 7 bases match TRBD1. Trimming removed 5 bases from V and 4 bases from J; junction bases left unmatched: 5. CDR1 and CDR2 (germline): LGHNT, FRNRAP. The CDR3 covers 14 residues. In DNA form, the CDR3 reads TGTGCTAGTGGTAGGGGGCTCGGGAATCAGCCCCAGCATTTT. Its translation is CASGRGLGNQPQHF.

The chain joins TRBV7-2 to TRBJ1-2; D might be TRBD1 (6 bases). CDR3 length: 15 amino acids. Germline V gene data show CDR1 as SGHTA and CDR2 as FQGNSA. Trimming pared 1 base from V and 7 bases from J, leaving 16 bases between. The CDR3: CASSLERGPSSGYTF. Written as DNA, the CDR3 is TGTGCCAGCAGCTTAGAGCGGGGGCCTTCCTCTGGCTACACCTTC.

The chain joins TRBV30 to TRBJ2-2; D might be TRBD1 (5 bases). The germline V and J ends were trimmed by 1 base and 3 bases, with 6 bases remaining between them. The CDR3 extends over 13 amino acids. CDR1 GTSNPN and CDR2 SVGIG come from the germline V gene (reference sequence). CDR3 nucleotide sequence: TGTGCCTGGAGTGAGGGGTACACCGGGGAGCTGTTTTTT. It is translated as CAWSEGYTGELFF.

This clone turned up a few times. V and J are TRBV20-1 and TRBJ2-1; the D is unclear. The V end was cut by 2 bases, the J end by 7 bases, with 6 bases between. CDR3 length: 11 residues. Germline CDR1 DFQATT, CDR2 SNEGSKA (reference sequence). In DNA form, the CDR3 reads TGCAGTGCTAGATCTATTAATGAGCAGTTCTTC. It specifies CSARSINEQFF.

The V and J genes are TRBV20-1 and TRBJ2-4, with D unresolved. Germline V gives CDR1 DFQATT, CDR2 SNEGSKA (reference sequence). Trimming removed 2 bases at V and 6 bases at J, with 5 bases between. This CDR3 comprises 11 residues. The DNA for the CDR3 is TGCAGTGCTAGACTCGGAAACATTCAGTACTTC. The encoded protein is CSARLGNIQYF.

In the case of this clone: Other DNA sequences in this specimen translate into the identical CDR3. The chain couples TRBV5-1 to TRBJ1-1; tentatively, D is TRBD1 (5 bases). Germline loops: CDR1 SGHRS, CDR2 YFSETQ. The CDR3 extends over 15 amino acids. V was shortened by 1 base and J by 0 bases, with 10 bases between the two germline ends. The CDR3 sequence is CASSLRAGMNTEAFF. Here the CDR3 DNA reads TGCGCCAGCAGCTTGCGGGCAGGGATGAACACTGAAGCTTTCTTT.

This chain joins TRBV6-5 and TRBJ2-7, with 7 bases fitting TRBD1. This CDR3 is built from 14 residues. J was trimmed by 5 bases and V by 6 bases; bases with no gene match: 10. Per the germline V gene, CDR1 is MNHEY and CDR2 is SVGAGI. CDR3 in amino acids: CASSYNRGKDEQYF. The CDR3 bases are TGTGCCAGCAGCTACAACAGGGGAAAGGACGAGCAGTACTTC.

The J gene is TRBJ1-6, the V gene TRBV18; TRBD1 agrees at 7 bases. CDR1 and CDR2 (germline): KGHSH, LQKENI. Trimming took 3 bases from V and 6 from J; bases not matched to a gene: 5. The CDR3 contains 15 residues. CDR3 nucleotides: TGTGCCAGCTCACCCGAGCGACAGGGTAATTCACCCCTCCACTTT. Its translation: CASSPERQGNSPLHF.

CDR3: CASSNVRGSETQYF. CDR3 bases: TGTGCCAGCAGCAACGTCAGGGGATCGGAGACCCAGTACTTC. This rearrangement joins TRBV9 to TRBJ2-5; a weak D match, TRBD1 (6 bases). The germline CDR1 and CDR2 sequences are SGDLS and YYNGEE. CDR3 length: 14 residues. Deletions cut 4 bases from V and 5 bases from J, with 15 bases between.

This clone showed up just a few times. The V gene is TRBV5-4, the J gene TRBJ1-2, with 8 nucleotides matching TRBD1. Germline V lookup: CDR1 SGHNT, CDR2 YYREEE (reference sequence). CDR3 length equals 13 residues. Germline trimming cut 0 bases from V and 8 bases from J; bases unmatched to any gene: 3. The CDR3 loop reads CASSLVTGDGYTF. DNA of the CDR3: TGTGCCAGCAGCTTGGTGACAGGGGACGGCTACACCTTC. Variable domain in full (rest from reference TRBV5-4 and TRBJ1-2): ETGVTQSPTHLIKTRGQQVTLRCSSQSGHNTVSWYQQALGQGPQFIFQYYREEENGRGNFPPRFSGLQFPNYSSELNVNALELDDSALYLCASSLVTGDGYTFGSGTRLTVV.

The sample holds one count of this clone. V and J are TRBV6-6 and TRBJ2-1; 8 positions match TRBD1. Germline CDR1 reads MNHNY; CDR2 reads SVGAGI (reference sequence). The junction had 5 bases not matched to a gene; V was cut back by 4 bases and J by 0 bases. The CDR3 is 16 amino acids. DNA for the CDR3: TGTGCCAGCAGTTCGCGGACAGGGCACTCCTACAATGAGCAGTTCTTC. Its translation: CASSSRTGHSYNEQFF.

CDR3 loop: CASSSRMNTEAFF. The CDR3 DNA is TGTGCCAGCAGCTCCAGGATGAACACTGAAGCTTTCTTT. The J gene is TRBJ1-1, the V gene TRBV7-8; D ambiguous. V lost 4 bases and J lost 0, with 6 bases in between. This CDR3 region has 13 residues. Germline V gene lookup returns CDR1 SGHVS and CDR2 FQNEAQ.

The chain recombines TRBV7-2 with TRBJ1-2; TRBD1 agrees at 10 bases. The V gene end was trimmed by 5 bases and the J gene end by 8 bases; junction bases not matched to a gene: 14. Germline CDR1 reads SGHTA; CDR2 reads FQGNSA. The CDR3 totals 16 residues. The CDR3 sequence is CASSLGGTGVLEGYTF. CDR3 bases: TGTGCCAGCAGCCTAGGCGGGACAGGGGTTCTCGAAGGCTACACCTTC.

This clone came up once. This chain connects TRBV7-3 to TRBJ1-2, with 9 bases that match TRBD1. The CDR3 consists of 13 residues. V trimming: 5 bases; J trimming: 7 bases; junction bases outside the gene matches: 5. Germline loops: CDR1 SGHTA, CDR2 FQGTGA. CDR3 nucleotides: TGTGCCAGCAGCCCGGGACAGGGTTTTGGCTACACCTTC. This sequence encodes CASSPGQGFGYTF.

The CDR3 nucleotides are TGTGCCAGCAGCGTATCCGGGACACCTTATGGCTACACCTTC. This sequence encodes CASSVSGTPYGYTF. The gene calls are TRBV9 and TRBJ1-2; tentatively, D is TRBD1 (6 bases). This CDR3 is 14 amino acids long. Deletions cut 1 base from V and 5 bases from J, with 12 bases between. In germline, CDR1 is SGDLS, CDR2 YYNGEE.